This T cell receptor beta chain was obtained from a study of human T cells and chemical hapten exposure. Study findings and constraints: Expanded TCRs produced significantly more large CDR3 similarity clusters than controls did. Correlating positively with patch test score were the PT1 expanded TCR counts.

It was the library that attached unique molecular identifiers to individual cDNA molecules. Original processing methods: Samples had a median of 95,638 TCRs, ranging roughly 23,224 to 690,600. TCRdb itself ran the RACE reads through MiXCR, one entry per CDR3 protein. These V and J calls derive from TCRdb rather than the authors' analysis. The top ten hold approximately 0.89% of the sample, which has about 120,000 distinct CDR3 sequences, roughly an eighth seen once. Time point in this sample: patch test 1, 2 weeks after DPC sensitization. Treatment in this sample: therapeutic diphenylcyclopropenone sensitization with weekly scalp DPC. Comment on this clonotype: Its antigen is unidentified.

The receptor was derived from a man aged 18 to 30 with alopecia areata. Some clones in this sample may be carry-over from other donors' samples. The sequenced sample was whole blood, obtained in connection with sensitization to the hapten diphenylcyclopropenone (DPC).

CDR3: CASSGNQPQHF. The CDR3 nucleotides read TGTGCCAGCTCTGGGAATCAGCCCCAGCATTTT. The rearrangement uses TRBV2 and TRBJ1-5; D not certain. The V gene's germline CDR1 is SNHLY and CDR2 FYNNEI. Trimming stripped 8 bases from V and 4 bases from J, with 6 bases between. CDR3 length equals 11 residues.